A selection of T cell receptor beta chains follows, all from one sample in a study of T cells in Graves' hyperthyroidism and ophthalmopathy. From the multiplex PCR reads, TCRdb called clonotypes with MiXCR, one entry per CDR3 protein. This sample has around 400,000 distinct CDR3 sequences, with 15% to 19% found just once. The material sequenced was blood. These receptors were taken from a woman aged 18 to 35 with Graves' hyperthyroidism that later progressed to Graves' ophthalmopathy. Each CDR3 is given with its conserved first and last residue. The D gene is left open where the match is weak. Rows may omit the clone size; those that give it use once, few, many or a size class.

clone size: many; J gene: TRBJ1-2; V gene: TRBV12-3/TRBV12-4; D gene: -; CDR3 DNA: TGTGCCAGCAGGGAGGGAGAGTATGGCTACACCTTC; CDR3 protein: CASREGEYGYTF
clone size: many; J gene: TRBJ1-3; V gene: TRBV30; D gene: -; CDR3 DNA: TGTGCCTGGAGGCAGCCCGGAAACACCATATATTTT; CDR3 protein: CAWRQPGNTIYF
clone size: -; J gene: TRBJ1-5; V gene: TRBV7-9; D gene: -; CDR3 DNA: TGTGCCAGCAGCTTCACGGGGGCAAACCAGCCCCAGCATTTT; CDR3 protein: CASSFTGANQPQHF
clone size: many; J gene: TRBJ2-7; V gene: TRBV5-5; D gene: TRBD1; CDR3 DNA: TGTGCCAGCAGCTTTACAGGGGTCTACGAGCAGTACTTC; CDR3 protein: CASSFTGVYEQYF
clone size: -; J gene: TRBJ1-2; V gene: TRBV12-3/TRBV12-4; D gene: TRBD1; CDR3 DNA: TGTGCCAGCAGTTTTGGACAGGGGACCTATGGCTACACCTTC; CDR3 protein: CASSFGQGTYGYTF
clone size: many; J gene: TRBJ2-7; V gene: TRBV7-2; D gene: TRBD1; CDR3 DNA: TGTGCCAGCAGCTTAGAGCTCGCAGGGGGCGGGGAGCAGTACTTC; CDR3 protein: CASSLELAGGGEQYF
clone size: few; J gene: TRBJ2-2; V gene: TRBV5-6; D gene: TRBD2; CDR3 DNA: TGTGCCAGCAGAGGTCTAGCGGGCGGGGAGCTGTTTTTT; CDR3 protein: CASRGLAGGELFF
clone size: few; J gene: TRBJ2-1; V gene: TRBV18; D gene: TRBD1; CDR3 DNA: TGTGCCAGCTCACTGGGCCAGGGGGCGGTCAATGAGCAGTTCTTC; CDR3 protein: CASSLGQGAVNEQFF
clone size: few; J gene: TRBJ1-2; V gene: TRBV9; D gene: -; CDR3 DNA: TGTGCCAGCAGCCCCCTAAGGTGGGGGGCAGGGGACTATGGCTACACCTTC; CDR3 protein: CASSPLRWGAGDYGYTF
clone size: many; J gene: TRBJ1-5; V gene: TRBV7-2; D gene: -; CDR3 DNA: TGTGCCAGCAGCTCTTATAGCAATCAGCCCCAGCATTTT; CDR3 protein: CASSSYSNQPQHF
clone size: many; J gene: TRBJ2-7; V gene: TRBV27; D gene: TRBD1; CDR3 DNA: TGTGCCAGCAGACCATACAGGGGGCCAAGCTCCTACGAGCAGTACTTC; CDR3 protein: CASRPYRGPSSYEQYF
clone size: many; J gene: TRBJ2-7; V gene: TRBV28; D gene: -; CDR3 DNA: TGTGCCAGCAGTTTATTGGGGGCAGGCCCCTACGAGCAGTACTTC; CDR3 protein: CASSLLGAGPYEQYF
clone size: few; J gene: TRBJ1-5; V gene: TRBV6-5; D gene: -; CDR3 DNA: TGTGCCAGCAGTTACTCGAGGGGGGCCGGGGATCAGCCCCAGCATTTT; CDR3 protein: CASSYSRGAGDQPQHF
clone size: many; J gene: TRBJ1-2; V gene: TRBV29-1; D gene: -; CDR3 DNA: TGCAGCGTTGAAGATAAGGGGAGTTACTATGGCTACACCTTC; CDR3 protein: CSVEDKGSYYGYTF
clone size: -; J gene: TRBJ2-7; V gene: TRBV10-3; D gene: TRBD2; CDR3 DNA: TGTGCCATCGGAGAGACTAGCCGCCCCTACGAGCAGTACTTC; CDR3 protein: CAIGETSRPYEQYF
clone size: few; J gene: TRBJ2-7; V gene: TRBV4-1; D gene: -; CDR3 DNA: TGCGCCAGCAGCCAAGGGGTGGGAGGCCTCAGCTCCTACGAGCAGTACTTC; CDR3 protein: CASSQGVGGLSSYEQYF
clone size: once; J gene: TRBJ2-3; V gene: TRBV6-4; D gene: TRBD1; CDR3 DNA: TGTGCCAGCAGTTACGGGACAGGGTCGGTTCGGGGCACAGATACGCAGTATTTT; CDR3 protein: CASSYGTGSVRGTDTQYF
clone size: many; J gene: TRBJ2-7; V gene: TRBV5-1; D gene: -; CDR3 DNA: TGCGCCAGCAGCTTCCCAGGGTCGGTGAGGGAGCAGTACTTC; CDR3 protein: CASSFPGSVREQYF
clone size: many; J gene: TRBJ1-5; V gene: TRBV7-9; D gene: -; CDR3 DNA: TGTGCCAGCAGCTCTTACAGTAGTGCGGAGCCCCAGCATTTT; CDR3 protein: CASSSYSSAEPQHF
clone size: many; J gene: TRBJ2-3; V gene: TRBV2; D gene: -; CDR3 DNA: TGTGCCAGCAGTGGGGGCACTACAGATACGCAGTATTTT; CDR3 protein: CASSGGTTDTQYF
clone size: -; J gene: TRBJ1-4; V gene: TRBV2; D gene: -; CDR3 DNA: TGTGCCGGGTGGGCGACTAATGAAAAACTGTTTTTT; CDR3 protein: CAGWATNEKLFF
clone size: many; J gene: TRBJ1-5; V gene: TRBV28; D gene: TRBD1; CDR3 DNA: TGTGCCAGCAGTCCCTATGGACAGGGAGGAATTAATCAGCCCCAGCATTTT; CDR3 protein: CASSPYGQGGINQPQHF
clone size: -; J gene: TRBJ2-1; V gene: TRBV14; D gene: TRBD2; CDR3 DNA: TGTGCCAGCAGCAGTGGCGGGAGGGCCGTTTACCCTGAGCAGTTCTTC; CDR3 protein: CASSSGGRAVYPEQFF
clone size: many; J gene: TRBJ2-7; V gene: TRBV6-1; D gene: -; CDR3 DNA: TGTGCCAGCAGTTATCGGGGAGCCTACGAGCAGTACTTC; CDR3 protein: CASSYRGAYEQYF
clone size: many; J gene: TRBJ2-7; V gene: TRBV7-3; D gene: -; CDR3 DNA: TGTGCCAGCACCCCCGGCCAACTAGTTGGCGACGAGCAGTACTTC; CDR3 protein: CASTPGQLVGDEQYF
clone size: many; J gene: TRBJ2-7; V gene: TRBV20-1; D gene: TRBD1; CDR3 DNA: TGCAGTGCCCGGGACAGGGGAGGCGAGCAGTACTTC; CDR3 protein: CSARDRGGEQYF
clone size: many; J gene: TRBJ1-2; V gene: TRBV27; D gene: -; CDR3 DNA: TGTGCCAGCAGTCCCCGCGGCGGCTATGGCTACACCTTC; CDR3 protein: CASSPRGGYGYTF
clone size: -; J gene: TRBJ2-7; V gene: TRBV10-3; D gene: TRBD1; CDR3 DNA: TGTGCCATCAGAGCCGGGACAGGGGCTCCCTACGAGCAGTACTTC; CDR3 protein: CAIRAGTGAPYEQYF
clone size: -; J gene: TRBJ1-1; V gene: TRBV6-1; D gene: TRBD1; CDR3 DNA: TGTGCCAGCACCGATCTTCAGAACAGGGGGATTGAGGCTGAAGCTTTCTTT; CDR3 protein: CASTDLQNRGIEAEAFF
clone size: many; J gene: TRBJ2-1; V gene: TRBV20-1; D gene: -; CDR3 DNA: TGCAGTGCTAGAGATCCCCACGGGCCCTACAATGAGCAGTTCTTC; CDR3 protein: CSARDPHGPYNEQFF
clone size: many; J gene: TRBJ1-5; V gene: TRBV12-3/TRBV12-4; D gene: -; CDR3 DNA: TGTGCCAGCAGTCCTCAGGGGACCAATCAGCCCCAGCATTTT; CDR3 protein: CASSPQGTNQPQHF
clone size: -; J gene: TRBJ2-5; V gene: TRBV5-4; D gene: -; CDR3 DNA: TGTGCCAGCAGCTTGAGAAGCGGGACAAAAGAGACCCAGTACTTC; CDR3 protein: CASSLRSGTKETQYF
clone size: few; J gene: TRBJ1-1; V gene: TRBV14; D gene: -; CDR3 DNA: TGTGCCAGCAGCCCCCGGGCCGGAGAAAGAAACACTGAAGCTTTCTTT; CDR3 protein: CASSPRAGERNTEAFF
clone size: many; J gene: TRBJ2-1; V gene: TRBV30; D gene: -; CDR3 DNA: TGTGCCTGGAGCGAGGGACGGTTCTACAATGAGCAGTTCTTC; CDR3 protein: CAWSEGRFYNEQFF
clone size: many; J gene: TRBJ2-7; V gene: TRBV7-8; D gene: -; CDR3 DNA: TGTGCCAGCAGCTTAGGTGTGCCCACTAGTACCTACTACGAGCAGTACTTC; CDR3 protein: CASSLGVPTSTYYEQYF
clone size: -; J gene: TRBJ2-1; V gene: TRBV7-9; D gene: -; CDR3 DNA: TGTGCCAGCAGCGAAGGTGCGTTCGGTGAGCAGTTCTTC; CDR3 protein: CASSEGAFGEQFF
clone size: -; J gene: TRBJ2-1; V gene: TRBV27; D gene: -; CDR3 DNA: TGTGCCAGCAGTCCCTGGGGGCCACACAATGAGCAGTTCTTC; CDR3 protein: CASSPWGPHNEQFF
clone size: many; J gene: TRBJ1-4; V gene: TRBV5-1; D gene: -; CDR3 DNA: TGCGCCAGCAGCTTGGCCGGAGGGATTGGGGAAAAACTGTTTTTT; CDR3 protein: CASSLAGGIGEKLFF
clone size: many; J gene: TRBJ1-2; V gene: TRBV20-1; D gene: -; CDR3 DNA: TGCAGTGCTAGATCTGACAGTGGCGGCTACACCTTC; CDR3 protein: CSARSDSGGYTF
clone size: few; J gene: TRBJ1-2; V gene: TRBV7-9; D gene: -; CDR3 DNA: -; CDR3 protein: CASSLQVRFGGEGYGYTF
clone size: few; J gene: TRBJ2-1; V gene: TRBV27; D gene: TRBD2; CDR3 DNA: TGTGCCAGCAGTTTATATAGCGGGAGCTCCTACAATGAGCAGTTCTTC; CDR3 protein: CASSLYSGSSYNEQFF
clone size: -; J gene: TRBJ2-1; V gene: TRBV6-1; D gene: -; CDR3 DNA: TGTGCCAGCAGTGAATGGGGCGCCGGCGGTGATGAGCAGTTCTTC; CDR3 protein: CASSEWGAGGDEQFF
clone size: -; J gene: TRBJ2-1; V gene: TRBV11-2; D gene: TRBD1; CDR3 DNA: TGTGCCAGCAGCGTAGACCCGGGACAGGGTTGGTCTGAGCAGTTCTTC; CDR3 protein: CASSVDPGQGWSEQFF
clone size: many; J gene: TRBJ1-2; V gene: TRBV24-1; D gene: -; CDR3 DNA: TGTGCCACCAGTGAAGGAGAATGGGGCTACACCTTC; CDR3 protein: CATSEGEWGYTF